The rows below give T cell receptor beta chains drawn from one sample of a study of T cells after yellow fever vaccination. TCRdb reanalysed the 5' RACE reads using MiXCR and keeps one entry per CDR3 protein. The table lists more than 450,000 distinct CDR3 sequences, around a fifth of them singletons, with approximately 15% in the top ten. The material was PBMCs, obtained roughly 20 days after the first yellow fever vaccination. Source of these receptors: a man aged 18 to 30 who received the YFV17D yellow fever vaccine. Each CDR3 is given with its conserved first and last residue. Fields, in order: CDR3 protein, CDR3 DNA, J gene, D gene, clone size, V gene. The D gene is left open where the match is weak. Part of the rows lack a size; the others show once, few, many or a class for expanded clones.

CATRRAGGLGNEQFF | TGTGCCACCCGGCGGGCGGGGGGCCTCGGGAATGAGCAGTTCTTC | TRBJ2-1 | TRBD2 | . | TRBV12-3/TRBV12-4
CASRSRRGDPEFF | TGTGCCAGCCGATCCCGGCGGGGGGATCCCGAGTTCTTC | TRBJ2-1 | TRBD2 | few | TRBV6-6
CASSLTSTGIGELFF | TGCGCCAGCAGCTTGACATCGACAGGGATCGGGGAGCTGTTTTTT | TRBJ2-2 | TRBD1 | . | TRBV5-1
CASSPGVPSEQYF | TGTGCCAGCAGTCCCGGAGTGCCTTCCGAGCAGTACTTC | TRBJ2-7 | . | . | TRBV12-3/TRBV12-4
CSANAGAAKNIQYF | TGCAGTGCTAACGCAGGGGCCGCTAAAAACATTCAGTACTTC | TRBJ2-4 | . | . | TRBV20-1
CASSSEGSSNQPQHF | TGTGCCAGCAGCTCGGAGGGCAGCAGCAATCAGCCCCAGCATTTT | TRBJ1-5 | . | few | TRBV25-1
CASSTGASTDTQYF | TGTGCCAGCAGTACCGGGGCCTCCACAGATACGCAGTATTTT | TRBJ2-3 | . | many | TRBV6-2/TRBV6-3
CASSNRGQALNTEAFF | TGTGCCAGCAGCAACCGTGGACAGGCGTTGAACACTGAAGCTTTCTTT | TRBJ1-1 | TRBD1 | . | TRBV13
CASSQTGTGNTEAFF | TGTGCCAGCAGCCAGACAGGGACGGGGAACACTGAAGCTTTCTTT | TRBJ1-1 | TRBD1 | . | TRBV28
CASSLGRSGEADTQYF | TGCGCCAGCAGCTTGGGTCGCAGCGGGGAAGCAGATACGCAGTATTTT | TRBJ2-3 | TRBD2 | few | TRBV5-1